One and the same sample provided the 25 T cell receptor beta chains below, sequenced in a study of T cells in Graves' hyperthyroidism and ophthalmopathy. There were TCR beta CDR3 regions amplified from RNA transcripts. The HTBI set primed first-round TCR CDR3 RT-PCR. TCRdb processed the multiplex PCR reads anew with MiXCR; each CDR3 protein has one entry. This repertoire shows roughly 150,000 distinct CDR3 sequences, roughly 10% found once; its top ten account for approximately 20%. The source material was blood. The receptors originated from a woman aged 18-29 years with Graves' hyperthyroidism that later progressed to Graves' ophthalmopathy.

The table lists this clonotype with many counts. The V and J genes are TRBV6-1 and TRBJ2-3; D is uncertain. The germline V gene has CDR1 MNHNS and CDR2 SASEGT. The CDR3 has 13 amino acids. Trimming shortened V by 8 bases and J by 1 base, and 10 bases separated the two germline ends. CDR3 protein: CASALLGTDTQYF. The CDR3 DNA sequence: TGTGCCAGCGCCCTCTTGGGCACAGATACGCAGTATTTT.

As to this clonotype: A much larger clonotype is one base distant, so this may be a read error. V usage is TRBV7-2 and J usage is TRBJ2-5, with D maybe TRBD2 (6 bases). The CDR3 consists of 16 residues. Per germline, CDR1 SGHTA and CDR2 FQGNSA. The CDR3 here is CVSTLGGLRRGKTQYF. The CDR3 DNA reads as TGTGTCAGCACCCTCGGGGGACTCCGTAGGGGCAAGACCCAGTACTTC.

This clonotype was found many times. The rearrangement links TRBV12-3 or TRBV12-4 to TRBJ2-2, with 10 bases aligning to TRBD2. CDR3 length: 18 amino acids. J was trimmed by 4 bases and V by 4 bases; bases with no gene match: 12. This CDR3 reads CASSSLRSGRAGTGELFF. CDR3 bases: TGTGCCAGCAGTTCGCTTCGCAGCGGGAGGGCCGGCACCGGGGAGCTGTTTTTT.

At least ten counts were recorded for this clonotype. V and J are TRBV11-2 and TRBJ2-2, with 14 bases identical to TRBD2. The CDR3 is made up of 18 amino acids. The germline V gene has CDR1 SGHAT and CDR2 FQNNGV. V gave up 6 bases and J gave up 5 bases; unmatched junction bases: 11. The chain's CDR3 is CASSLKRRLAGGTGELFF. DNA for the CDR3: TGTGCCAGCAGTTTGAAGCGTAGACTAGCGGGAGGGACCGGGGAGCTGTTTTTT.

On this clonotype: A read error may explain this, as a much larger clone is one base away. Lacking the conserved final phenylalanine or tryptophan, this CDR3 likely reflects a read error. The chain couples TRBV12-3 or TRBV12-4 to TRBJ2-7; TRBD1 matches 8 bases. The ends lost 1 base at V and 2 bases at J; junction bases unmatched: 4. The CDR3 extends over 15 amino acids. This CDR3 reads CASSLDPGQAYEQYL. The CDR3 nucleotides are TGTGCCAGCAGTTTAGATCCGGGACAGGCCTACGAGCAGTACCTC.

Many counts were recorded for this clonotype. The V and J genes are TRBV29-1 and TRBJ2-6; D not resolved. Germline CDR1 SQVTM, CDR2 ANQGSEA. V gave up 5 bases and J gave up 0 bases, with 8 bases separating them. The CDR3 length is 14 residues. The CDR3 DNA is TGCAGCGTTTGGACGAGCTCTGGGGCCAACGTCCTGACTTTC. Translation: CSVWTSSGANVLTF.

This clonotype was found a few times. The chain carries TRBV25-1 and TRBJ2-1; no clear D gene. Germline-derived CDR1 and CDR2 are MGHDK and SYGVNS. Trimming shortened V by 1 base and J by 11 bases, and 6 bases separated the two germline ends. This CDR3 comprises 11 residues. The CDR3 coding sequence is TGTGCCAGCAGTGAATCCCATAAGCAGTTCTTC. This codes for CASSESHKQFF.

This clonotype showed up many times. J is TRBJ2-3 and V is TRBV2; 13 positions agree with TRBD2. Germline CDR1 reads SNHLY; CDR2 reads FYNNEI. V lost 9 bases to trimming and J lost 4 bases; unmatched junction nucleotides: 4. This CDR3 contains 14 residues. The CDR3 DNA reads as TGTGCCAGACAAGGGACTAGCGGGGCAGATACGCAGTATTTT. This translates into CARQGTSGADTQYF.

This clonotype was seen many times. The chain uses TRBV6-1 and TRBJ1-1; unclear D gene. The CDR3 is 14 amino acids. Germline assignment: CDR1 MNHNS and CDR2 SASEGT. The V and J ends lost 7 bases and 5 bases respectively, with 17 bases between them. CDR3 bases: TGTGCCAGCATGGCGGTTCGGACTTTTACTGAAGCTTTCTTT. This encodes CASMAVRTFTEAFF.

This clonotype was seen repeatedly, ten times or more. In nucleotides, the CDR3 is TGTGCCACAATTAGCGGGAGCGGGGCAGAGACCCAGTACTTC. This gives the protein CATISGSGAETQYF. V and J are TRBV10-3 and TRBJ2-5; 9 positions agree with TRBD2. The germline V gene encodes CDR1 ENHRY and CDR2 SYGVKD. The CDR3 has 14 amino acids. The V gene end was trimmed by 10 bases and the J gene end by 4 bases; junction bases not matched to a gene: 10.

This clonotype was detected ten times or more. V and J are TRBV18 and TRBJ1-5, with 9 bases that match TRBD1. The CDR3 has 15 residues. J lost 6 bases, V lost 4 bases, and 7 bases had no gene match. Germline lookup yields CDR1 KGHSH and CDR2 LQKENI. The CDR3 is CASSLTGGELQPQHF. CDR3 coding DNA: TGTGCCAGCTCACTTACAGGGGGCGAGCTTCAGCCCCAGCATTTT. Combining the CDR3 with reference TRBV18 and TRBJ1-5 gives the whole variable domain NAGVMQNPRHLVRRRGQEARLRCSPMKGHSHVYWYRQLPEEGLKFMVYLQKENIIDESGMPKERFSAEFPKEGPSILRIQQVVRGDSAAYFCASSLTGGELQPQHFGDGTRLSIL.

This clonotype was observed a handful of times. This chain links TRBV4-1 with TRBJ2-2, with 11 bases fitting TRBD1. The germline gives CDR1 MGHRA, CDR2 YSYEKL. V gave up 4 bases and J gave up 4 bases; unmatched junction bases: 8. The CDR3 is made up of 17 amino acids. The CDR3 loop reads CASSPITGTGGTGELFF. CDR3 nucleotide sequence: TGCGCCAGCAGCCCCATTACCGGGACAGGGGGCACCGGGGAGCTGTTTTTT.

Many counts were recorded for this clonotype. The chain joins TRBV6-1 to TRBJ1-2; D is perhaps TRBD1 (5 bases). The length of the CDR3 is 12 residues. Per germline, CDR1 MNHNS and CDR2 SASEGT. Deletions cut 5 bases from V and 7 bases from J, with 11 bases between. CDR3 nucleotides: TGTGCCAGCAGTTTGGGGGATGGTGGCTACACCTTC. It codes for CASSLGDGGYTF.

This clonotype was seen repeatedly, ten times or more. CDR3 sequence (DNA): TGTGCCAGCAGCCACCCCGGACAGGGTCTGGGAGCTTTCTTT. This encodes CASSHPGQGLGAFF. The rearrangement uses TRBV14 and TRBJ1-1, with 8 bases aligning to TRBD1. The CDR3 is 14 residues long. From germline, CDR1 is SGHDN and CDR2 FVKESK. Trimming at V came to 3 bases and at J to 10 bases, leaving 10 bases not matched to a gene.

V usage is TRBV19 and J usage is TRBJ2-2; 8 bases are a match to TRBD1. Per germline, CDR1 LNHDA and CDR2 SQIVND (reference sequence). V lost 3 bases to trimming and J lost 0 bases; unmatched junction nucleotides: 3. The CDR3 is made up of 16 amino acids. The CDR3 loop reads CASSIDRGPNTGELFF. The CDR3 DNA reads as TGTGCCAGTAGTATCGACAGGGGCCCGAACACCGGGGAGCTGTTTTTT. The full variable domain, with the rest looked up from reference TRBV19 and TRBJ2-2, is DGGITQSPKYLFRKEGQNVTLSCEQNLNHDAMYWYRQDPGQGLRLIYYSQIVNDFQKGDIAEGYSVSREKKESFPLTVTSAQKNPTAFYLCASSIDRGPNTGELFFGEGSRLTVL.

This clonotype was observed many times. The V call is TRBV29-1, the J call TRBJ1-1, with a possible D match to TRBD1 (5 bases). Germline V gives CDR1 SQVTM, CDR2 ANQGSEA. Between the trimmed V and J ends, which lost 7 bases and 6 bases, there was a span of 12 bases. CDR3 length: 11 amino acids. In DNA, the CDR3 is TGCAGCGCGCAGGGAGCCGCTGAAGCTTTCTTT. Translation gives CSAQGAAEAFF. Full variable domain (outside the CDR3, taken from reference TRBV29-1 and TRBJ1-1): SAVISQKPSRDICQRGTSLTIQCQVDSQVTMMFWYRQQPGQSLTLIATANQGSEATYESGFVIDKFPISRPNLTFSTLTVSNMSPEDSSIYLCSAQGAAEAFFGQGTRLTVV.

The table lists this clonotype with many counts. This rearrangement joins TRBV11-3 to TRBJ2-1; the match to TRBD2 covers 7 bases. This CDR3 spans 13 amino acids. Per germline, CDR1 SGHNT and CDR2 YENEEA. V shed 3 bases and J 5 bases; nucleotides not matched to a gene: 1. The CDR3 DNA follows: TGTGCCAGCAGCTTTGGGACTAACAATGAGCAGTTCTTC. It yields the protein CASSFGTNNEQFF.

Many counts were recorded for this clonotype. The chain recombines TRBV3-1 with TRBJ2-3; unclear D gene. From germline, CDR1 is LGHDT and CDR2 YNNKEL (reference sequence). Trimming stripped 4 bases from V and 1 base from J, with 12 bases between. The CDR3 runs 15 residues. CDR3 bases: TGTGCCAGCAGCCCGGTCTCCAGCCGCACAGATACGCAGTATTTT. Its translation is CASSPVSSRTDTQYF.

This clonotype was observed at least ten times. The chain recombines TRBV13 with TRBJ2-2, with TRBD2 identical over 7 bases. The CDR3 is 16 amino acids. Germline CDR1 and CDR2: PRHDT and FYEKMQ (reference sequence). With 4 bases clipped from V and 4 bases from J, the junction kept 9 bases outside the gene matches. The CDR3 DNA reads as TGTGCCAGCAGCTGGAGCGTGGGCGGGGGCACCGGGGAGCTGTTTTTT. It yields the protein CASSWSVGGGTGELFF.

Note on this clonotype: One base away lies a much larger clone, so this may be a sequencing read error. This chain links TRBV12-3 or TRBV12-4 with TRBJ1-2; D is unresolved. This CDR3 comprises 13 residues. Trimming took 5 bases from V and 4 from J, leaving 11 bases between them. DNA for the CDR3: TGTGCCAGCAGTCCGAGGGCACTCTATGGCTACACCTTC. Amino acids: CASSPRALYGYTF.

This clonotype occurred many times. CDR3 in DNA: TGTGCCAGCAGTTTATCCGCCGGGGACAGAAATGAAAAACTGTTTTTT. Its translation is CASSLSAGDRNEKLFF. The chain employs TRBV27 and TRBJ1-4; 7 bases line up with TRBD1. CDR1 MNHEY and CDR2 SMNVEV come from the germline V gene (reference sequence). CDR3 length: 16 residues. Germline trimming cut 0 bases from V and 5 bases from J; bases unmatched to any gene: 6.

This clonotype was counted ten times or more. The chain couples TRBV4-1 to TRBJ1-1; no clear D. The CDR3 is 17 amino acids. V shed 3 bases and J shed 1 base, with 18 bases lying between them. Germline V CDR1 and CDR2: MGHRA, YSYEKL. CDR3 protein: CASSHRLGPRKNTEAFF. The CDR3 DNA reads TGCGCCAGCAGCCACCGCCTCGGGCCCCGGAAGAACACTGAAGCTTTCTTT.

This clonotype showed up many times. The chain employs TRBV7-2 and TRBJ2-7; no clear D. This CDR3 has 14 residues. Trimming shortened V by 1 base and J by 2 bases, and 9 bases separated the two germline ends. Germline CDR1 is SGHTA and CDR2 is FQGNSA. The CDR3 nucleotides read TGTGCCAGCAGCTTAGGGCCCAGGACCTACGAGCAGTACTTC. Protein sequence: CASSLGPRTYEQYF.

The chain links TRBV13 to TRBJ1-5; D is undetermined. CDR1 and CDR2 (germline): PRHDT, FYEKMQ (reference sequence). CDR3 length: 14 residues. V lost 0 bases to trimming and J lost 4 bases, with 7 bases between them. CDR3 amino acids: CASSLGLANQPQHF. The CDR3 bases are TGTGCCAGCAGCTTAGGCCTTGCGAATCAGCCCCAGCATTTT.

There are many counts of this clonotype. The V and J genes are TRBV29-1 and TRBJ2-2, with D possibly being TRBD1 or TRBD2 (5 bases each). Deletions cut 7 bases from V and 4 bases from J, with 10 bases between. The CDR3 has 12 residues. Germline V gene lookup returns CDR1 SQVTM and CDR2 ANQGSEA. The CDR3 is CSAKRGTGELFF. DNA for the CDR3: TGCAGCGCTAAGAGGGGCACCGGGGAGCTGTTTTTT.